Below, one T cell receptor beta chain is given with its context. The antigen is unknown. Every single donor gave one heparinised blood draw, and these averaged approximately 120 mL. Sorted populations were all over 98% pure. Reverse transcription of all isolated RNA meant that expressed TCRB transcripts were sequenced. Sequencing was performed with immunoSEQ multiplex PCR; in TCRdb, only in-frame clones are kept and a portion is missing. The sample lists 500,000 to 850,000 clones; around 15% were seen once. These data are taken from a study of beta chain features in type 1 diabetes. The CDR3 length is 15 residues. The J segment lost 0 bases and the V segment lost 3 bases, leaving 4 bases of the junction unmatched. Per the germline V gene, CDR1 is MGHRA and CDR2 is YSYEKL. Regarding the study as a whole: The similarity of naive, central memory and Treg TCRB repertoires appeared greater among patients than among healthy donors. TCRB CDR3s were moderately but significantly shorter in Type 1 diabetes patients in all four CD4+ subsets. A definitive answer on HLA type influencing TCRB rearrangement was not reached here.

The specimen sequenced was naive CD4+ T cells from blood. This sequence was found in a man aged 18-30 years with type 1 diabetes. The gene calls are TRBV4-1 and TRBJ2-7; 8 bases align to TRBD1. The CDR3 loop is CASSHGQGSSYEQYF. CDR3 DNA sequence: TGCGCCAGCAGCCACGGACAGGGCAGCTCCTACGAGCAGTACTTC.